This T cell receptor (beta chain) was sequenced for a study of T-cell reconstitution after alpha-beta-depleted transplantation in children. This clonotype was seen a few times. Its antigen is not identified. Notes on the study in general: High day-60 TCRbeta diversity in some patients came from surviving recipient T cells and thymic progenitors. One year post-transplant, T-cell counts and diversity were largely derived from T cells produced anew. Several hundred graft clones that had expanded were reportedly the source of alpha-beta T cells about two months after transplant.

With 5 bases removed from V and 4 bases from J, the gap between germline ends came to 14 bases. Germline-derived CDR1 and CDR2 are SQVTM and ANQGSEA. The CDR3 totals 13 residues. Unique molecular identifiers featured in how the TCRbeta library was prepared. TCRdb itself ran the PCR reads through MiXCR, one entry per CDR3 protein. This sample carries roughly 490,000 distinct CDR3 sequences, about 10% of them seen once, and the ten largest clones take less than 15%. This sample comprised PBMCs, mostly from graft donor cells, obtained 180 days after TCRalphabeta/CD19-depleted stem cell transplant. This receptor was identified in a female patient aged 2-9 years who had a stem cell transplant for aplastic anemia, so the T cells may come from the graft donor. This chain uses TRBV29-1 with TRBJ1-1; a weak D match, TRBD1 (5 bases). The chain's CDR3 is CSVNQGGGTEAFF. CDR3 nucleotide sequence: TGCAGCGTTAATCAGGGAGGAGGCACTGAAGCTTTCTTT. Looking up the rest from reference TRBV29-1 and TRBJ1-1 gives the full variable domain: SAVISQKPSRDICQRGTSLTIQCQVDSQVTMMFWYRQQPGQSLTLIATANQGSEATYESGFVIDKFPISRPNLTFSTLTVSNMSPEDSSIYLCSVNQGGGTEAFFGQGTRLTVV.